The 3 T cell receptor beta chains in this list originate from one sample, sequenced in a study of T cells in Graves' hyperthyroidism and ophthalmopathy. TCR beta CDR3 sequences were amplified from RNA transcripts. First-round RT-PCR of the TCR CDR3 relied on the HTBI primer set. MiXCR was run by TCRdb on the multiplex PCR reads, yielding one entry per CDR3 protein. Among 690,000 or so distinct CDR3 sequences, roughly a sixth were seen once, and the ten largest hold approximately 16%. Sequenced input: blood. The receptors stem from a woman between 45 and 65 years old with Graves' hyperthyroidism that later progressed to Graves' ophthalmopathy.

This clonotype was seen at least ten times. The gene calls are TRBV5-6 and TRBJ1-1, with TRBD1 as a possible D gene (5 bases). CDR3 length equals 15 residues. Germline assignment: CDR1 SGHDT and CDR2 YYEEEE. V lost 4 bases to trimming and J lost 4 bases, with 17 bases between them. The CDR3 DNA follows: TGTGCCAGCAGCCCCGTGGACACCCGGGTCACTGAAGCTTTCTTT. It yields the protein CASSPVDTRVTEAFF.

This clonotype has a handful of counts. The chain couples TRBV4-1 to TRBJ1-2; D is possibly TRBD1 (6 bases). Looked up from germline, CDR1 is MGHRA and CDR2 is YSYEKL. CDR3 length: 15 amino acids. Trimming shortened V by 1 base and J by 5 bases, and 14 bases separated the two germline ends. Here the CDR3 reads CASSQAAGARYGYTF. In nucleotides, the CDR3 is TGCGCCAGCAGCCAAGCAGCAGGGGCGAGGTATGGCTACACCTTC.

The chain recombines TRBV27 with TRBJ1-1; TRBD1 might be the D (5 bases). This CDR3 has 13 residues. V shed 4 bases and J shed 4 bases, with 10 bases lying between them. Germline V gene data show CDR1 as MNHEY and CDR2 as SMNVEV (reference sequence). CDR3 amino acids: CASSWQGGTEAFF. The DNA for the CDR3 is TGTGCCAGCAGTTGGCAGGGTGGCACTGAAGCTTTCTTT.